The 2 T cell receptor beta chains below come from one sample, sequenced in a study of CD8 T cells in cerebrospinal fluid in Alzheimer's disease. With the 10x single-cell sequencing reads reprocessed, TCRdb shows one record per CDR3 protein and no DNA. The sample features under 1,500 distinct CDR3 sequences, with approximately 9% in its top ten. The sequenced sample was cerebrospinal fluid. These receptors all stem from a human donor in good health.

This clonotype registers medium-sized by frequency. This sequence joins TRBV6-2 or TRBV6-3 and TRBJ2-3; the D call of TRBD1 rests on TCRdb alone, since no DNA is present to check it. Germline loops: CDR1 MNHEY, CDR2 SVGEGT. The CDR3 contains 15 residues. The chain's CDR3 is CASFPGTGEVDTQYF.

Considering frequency, this clonotype is medium-sized. The chain combines TRBV5-1 with TRBJ2-7; as DNA is missing, the TRBD1 call by TCRdb cannot be tested. The CDR3 extends over 13 amino acids. Germline V lookup: CDR1 SGHRS, CDR2 YFSETQ. The CDR3 sequence is CASNTDRDLEQYF.